These 30 T cell receptor beta chains were all obtained from the same sample, sequenced in a study of blood T cell repertoires in COVID-19. This table comes from immunoSEQ multiplex PCR, and its TCRdb copy is limited to in-frame clones, with some not included. The sample contains about 69,000 clones, over 75% of which appear only once. Sequenced sample: peripheral blood. The origin of the receptors is an elderly man with acute or convalescent COVID-19.

The table lists this clone with a few counts. The V call is TRBV6-5, the J call TRBJ1-2; TRBD1 might be the D (6 bases). The CDR3 consists of 12 residues. The V gene lost 6 bases and the J gene lost 5 bases, with 10 bases spanning the gap. Germline values: CDR1 MNHEY, CDR2 SVGAGI. CDR3 residues: CASSRDTYGYTF. The DNA of the CDR3 is TGTGCCAGCAGCCGGGACACGTATGGCTACACCTTC.

Concerning this clone: Other DNA sequences in the same sample also yield this CDR3. The chain is built from TRBV6-5 and TRBJ1-3; the D gene is possibly TRBD1 (5 bases). V lost 0 bases and J 2 bases, leaving 8 bases between the germline ends. CDR3 length: 15 amino acids. The germline V gene encodes CDR1 MNHEY and CDR2 SVGAGI. The CDR3 spells CASSYSGGTGNTIYF. The DNA for the CDR3 is TGTGCCAGCAGTTACTCGGGGGGGACTGGAAACACCATATATTTT.

V and J are TRBV21-1 and TRBJ1-3. TRBV21-1 is a pseudogene segment. This CDR3 is 16 amino acids long. The CDR3 bases are TGTGCCAGCAGCAAATTTCTCGGGGGCTCTGGAAACACCATATATTTT. It specifies CASSKFLGGSGNTIYF.

The chain has TRBV19 and TRBJ1-5; no firm D call. This CDR3 has 15 residues. Looked up from germline, CDR1 is LNHDA and CDR2 is SQIVND (reference sequence). Trimming shortened V by 7 bases and J by 7 bases, and 20 bases separated the two germline ends. The CDR3 DNA reads TGTGCCAGTACCCACCTTGACTCCTCCCGACAGCCCCAGCATTTT. Translated, it gives CASTHLDSSRQPQHF.

This clone was recorded only once. The J gene is TRBJ2-1, the V gene TRBV11-2, with TRBD2 as a possible D gene (5 bases). The germline gives CDR1 SGHAT, CDR2 FQNNGV. Trimming pared 6 bases from V and 9 bases from J, leaving 15 bases between. The CDR3 has 13 residues. CDR3 region: CASRLSGAGEQFF. Here the CDR3 DNA reads TGTGCCAGCAGGCTCTCAGGTGCGGGTGAGCAGTTCTTC.

The V gene is TRBV28, the J gene TRBJ2-7; TRBD1 might be the D (6 bases). The CDR3 contains 16 residues. The germline gives CDR1 MDHEN, CDR2 SYDVKM. V shed 2 bases and J shed 2 bases, with 16 bases lying between them. The CDR3 loop reads CASSLRGGRAAYEQYF. DNA of the CDR3: TGTGCCAGCAGTTTAAGAGGGGGTCGGGCGGCCTACGAGCAGTACTTC.

The chain is built from TRBV10-3 and TRBJ1-1, with D tentatively TRBD1 (6 bases). The CDR3 totals 17 residues. V was cut by 4 bases and J by 1 base, with 19 bases left in between. CDR1 and CDR2 (germline): ENHRY, SYGVKD. CDR3 amino acids: CAISGSAGDPWNTEAFF. For the CDR3, the DNA is TGTGCCATCAGTGGTTCGGCAGGGGATCCGTGGAACACTGAAGCTTTCTTT.

The chain has TRBV5-1 and TRBJ2-1; 11 nucleotides line up with TRBD2. Per germline, CDR1 SGHRS and CDR2 YFSETQ. There are 17 residues in the CDR3. The ends lost 4 bases at V and 5 bases at J; junction bases unmatched: 11. CDR3 nucleotide sequence: TGCGCCAGCAGCCAGCGTGGGGGGACTAGCGGCAACAATGAGCAGTTCTTC. Translation gives CASSQRGGTSGNNEQFF.

This clone was detected only a few times. The chain has TRBV11-1 and TRBJ2-2; D might be TRBD1 (5 bases). The germline gives CDR1 SGHAT, CDR2 FQDESV (reference sequence). The V and J ends lost 3 bases and 1 base respectively, with 6 bases between them. The CDR3 length is 14 residues. The CDR3 here is CASSFRGNTGELFF. In DNA form, the CDR3 reads TGTGCCAGCAGCTTTAGGGGGAACACCGGGGAGCTGTTTTTT.

This rearrangement joins TRBV2 to TRBJ2-3; 8 nucleotides agree with TRBD1. V was clipped by 7 bases and J by 0 bases; unmatched bases: 6. The CDR3 covers 15 residues. Germline values: CDR1 SNHLY, CDR2 FYNNEI. The CDR3 sequence: CASTPDRGSTDTQYF. CDR3 sequence (DNA): TGTGCCAGCACCCCCGACAGGGGCAGCACAGATACGCAGTATTTT.

This chain connects TRBV2 to TRBJ2-6; 8 bases are a match to TRBD1. The J segment lost 2 bases and the V segment lost 9 bases, leaving 3 bases of the junction unmatched. The CDR3 is made up of 14 amino acids. CDR1 is SNHLY, CDR2 FYNNEI, per germline. CDR3: CARQGDPGANVLTF. Written as DNA, the CDR3 is TGTGCCAGACAGGGGGACCCTGGGGCCAACGTCCTGACTTTC.

V is TRBV2 and J is TRBJ2-1; 14 bases agree with TRBD2. The CDR3 contains 17 residues. Germline CDR1 SNHLY, CDR2 FYNNEI. V lost 4 bases and J lost 0; bases outside the gene matches: 2. Written as DNA, the CDR3 is TGTGCCAGCAGTGGACTAGCGGGAGGGAGCTCCTACAATGAGCAGTTCTTC. Its translation is CASSGLAGGSSYNEQFF.

This rearrangement joins TRBV3-1 (or the pseudogene TRBV3-2) to TRBJ1-2; the match to TRBD1 covers 7 bases. V lost 1 base to trimming and J lost 0 bases; unmatched junction nucleotides: 17. The CDR3 covers 20 residues. Germline CDR1 reads LGHDT; CDR2 reads YNNKEL (reference sequence). The CDR3 loop is CASSQASWGTGAKANYGYTF. The CDR3 DNA reads as TGTGCCAGCAGCCAAGCCTCTTGGGGAACAGGGGCGAAAGCTAACTATGGCTACACCTTC.

The rearrangement links TRBV9 to TRBJ1-3, with D possibly being TRBD1 (5 bases). In germline, CDR1 is SGDLS, CDR2 YYNGEE. The CDR3 runs to 14 residues. V was cut by 3 bases and J by 4 bases, with 11 bases left in between. DNA of the CDR3: TGTGCCAGCAGCGGGGGCCGAGGAGGAAACACCATATATTTT. Translation: CASSGGRGGNTIYF.

This clone has a single count. The chain joins TRBV6-4 to TRBJ2-1; 11 bases agree with TRBD2. Germline V gene data show CDR1 as MRHNA and CDR2 as SNTAGT. After removal of 4 bases from V and 6 bases from J, the junction contained 8 bases not matched to a gene. The CDR3 runs 16 residues. CDR3 sequence: CASSALTSGRGNEQFF. The CDR3 coding sequence is TGTGCCAGCAGTGCCCTTACTAGCGGGAGAGGCAATGAGCAGTTCTTC.

The V and J genes are TRBV19 and TRBJ2-3; TRBD2 aligns across 10 bases. The CDR3 totals 16 residues. Per germline, CDR1 LNHDA and CDR2 SQIVND (reference sequence). The junction had 11 bases not matched to a gene; V was cut back by 7 bases and J by 4 bases. CDR3 DNA: TGTGCCAGTACCCTGACAGCGGGAGGGGGGCCAGATACGCAGTATTTT. Protein product: CASTLTAGGGPDTQYF.

The V call is TRBV4-1, the J call TRBJ2-1; D might be TRBD1 (6 bases). Trimming took 2 bases from V and 8 from J, leaving 10 bases between them. The length of the CDR3 is 13 residues. From germline, CDR1 is MGHRA and CDR2 YSYEKL. CDR3 sequence reads: CASSQQGKDEQFF. The CDR3 nucleotides read TGCGCCAGCAGCCAACAGGGGAAGGATGAGCAGTTCTTC.

The gene calls are TRBV20-1 and TRBJ1-4, with TRBD1 as a possible D gene (6 bases). This CDR3 has 13 residues. Looked up from germline, CDR1 is DFQATT and CDR2 is SNEGSKA (reference sequence). Trimming took 3 bases from V and 4 from J, leaving 9 bases between them. The CDR3 region has the DNA TGCAGTGCTAGTCAGGGGAGTAATGAAAAACTGTTTTTT. Translated, it gives CSASQGSNEKLFF.

This clone is a singleton in its sample. This sequence joins TRBV6-6 and TRBJ2-1, with D possibly matching TRBD2 (6 bases). This CDR3 has 14 amino acids. Germline V gene lookup returns CDR1 MNHNY and CDR2 SVGAGI (reference sequence). The V and J ends lost 7 bases and 2 bases respectively, with 12 bases between them. The CDR3 here is CASISGAPYNEQFF. The CDR3, as DNA: TGTGCCAGCATCTCGGGAGCCCCCTACAATGAGCAGTTCTTC.

This chain joins TRBV7-6 and TRBJ2-2; D is unresolved. The germline CDR1 and CDR2 sequences are SGHVS and FNYEAQ. The CDR3 consists of 17 residues. Deletions cut 1 base from V and 4 bases from J, with 16 bases between. The CDR3 spells CASSLVPSSTPTGELFF. CDR3 sequence (DNA): TGTGCCAGCAGCTTAGTGCCCTCCTCAACACCCACCGGGGAGCTGTTTTTT.

The chain employs TRBV11-2 and TRBJ2-1, with 9 bases fitting TRBD2. The V and J ends lost 5 bases and 5 bases, in that order; junction bases with no gene match: 13. This CDR3 has 17 residues. Germline values: CDR1 SGHAT, CDR2 FQNNGV. The CDR3 DNA follows: TGTGCCAGCAGCCCCCGGGTTAGACTAGCGGCCCACAATGAGCAGTTCTTC. This sequence encodes CASSPRVRLAAHNEQFF.

The chain uses TRBV3-1 (or the pseudogene TRBV3-2) and TRBJ1-2; D not resolved. CDR3 length: 13 amino acids. The V end was cut by 1 base, the J end by 4 bases, with 7 bases between. Germline V gives CDR1 LGHDT, CDR2 YNNKEL (reference sequence). CDR3 sequence: CASSQVQSYGYTF. The CDR3 DNA is TGTGCCAGCAGCCAAGTCCAGTCCTATGGCTACACCTTC.

J is TRBJ2-3 and V is TRBV25-1, with a possible D match to TRBD1 (5 bases). This CDR3 has 15 residues. V was cut by 2 bases and J by 2 bases, with 11 bases left in between. Per the germline V gene, CDR1 is MGHDK and CDR2 is SYGVNS. The CDR3 reads CASSERDRLTDTQYF. The CDR3 DNA follows: TGTGCCAGCAGTGAACGCGACAGACTCACAGATACGCAGTATTTT.

This rearrangement joins TRBV24-1 to TRBJ2-3; a weak D match, TRBD2 (5 bases). Germline V lookup: CDR1 KGHDR, CDR2 SFDVKD. The CDR3 contains 14 residues. Trimming removed 4 bases from V and 4 bases from J, with 11 bases in between. In nucleotides, the CDR3 is TGTGCCACCAGTGAAGGTGGGAGTGCAGATACGCAGTATTTT. As protein: CATSEGGSADTQYF.

The chain couples TRBV5-1 to TRBJ1-3, with TRBD1 matching over 9 bases. V lost 4 bases to trimming and J lost 0 bases; unmatched junction nucleotides: 8. The germline gives CDR1 SGHRS, CDR2 YFSETQ. The CDR3 covers 17 residues. The CDR3 reads CASSRTPGQGSGNTIYF. CDR3 coding DNA: TGCGCCAGCAGCCGAACTCCGGGACAGGGCTCTGGAAACACCATATATTTT.

The chain uses TRBV19 and TRBJ2-4; D call uncertain. Germline lookup yields CDR1 LNHDA and CDR2 SQIVND (reference sequence). The V gene lost 1 base and the J gene lost 9 bases, with 10 bases spanning the gap. CDR3 length: 13 residues. CDR3 region: CASSIVAGRIQYF. The CDR3 nucleotides are TGTGCCAGTAGTATAGTTGCAGGTCGCATTCAGTACTTC. The variable domain in full, completed from reference TRBV19 and TRBJ2-4, reads DGGITQSPKYLFRKEGQNVTLSCEQNLNHDAMYWYRQDPGQGLRLIYYSQIVNDFQKGDIAEGYSVSREKKESFPLTVTSAQKNPTAFYLCASSIVAGRIQYFGAGTRLSVL.

This chain connects TRBV6-6 to TRBJ2-7; 15 bases are shared with TRBD2. Looked up from germline, CDR1 is MNHNY and CDR2 is SVGAGI (reference sequence). The CDR3 is 14 amino acids. The V segment lost 6 bases and the J segment 4 bases; nucleotides outside the gene matches: 1. DNA of the CDR3: TGTGCCAGCAGGGGACTAGCGGGAGGTTACGAGCAGTACTTC. Its translation is CASRGLAGGYEQYF.

This clone was picked up one time. V gene TRBV5-1 combines with J gene TRBJ1-1; 10 positions match TRBD1. The trim removed 0 bases at V and 1 base at J, leaving 3 bases unmatched. This CDR3 is 16 amino acids long. Germline values: CDR1 SGHRS, CDR2 YFSETQ. CDR3 protein: CASSLGQGAGNTEAFF. The CDR3 region has the DNA TGCGCCAGCAGCTTGGGACAGGGGGCGGGGAACACTGAAGCTTTCTTT.

This clone was counted between two and nine times. This rearrangement joins TRBV29-1 to TRBJ1-2; the match to TRBD1 covers 12 bases. After removal of 7 bases from V and 2 bases from J, the junction contained 14 bases not matched to a gene. Germline-derived CDR1 and CDR2 are SQVTM and ANQGSEA. The CDR3 sequence is 17 residues long. The CDR3 protein is CSATKSGQGASNYGYTF. CDR3 DNA sequence: TGCAGCGCAACGAAATCGGGACAGGGGGCCTCCAACTATGGCTACACCTTC.

This chain joins TRBV5-4 and TRBJ2-5; 9 positions match TRBD1. V shed 3 bases and J 4 bases; nucleotides not matched to a gene: 7. CDR1 and CDR2 from the germline V gene are SGHNT and YYREEE (reference sequence). The CDR3 is 15 amino acids. The CDR3 loop reads CASSWGQGGGETQYF. The CDR3 coding sequence is TGTGCCAGCAGCTGGGGACAGGGCGGTGGAGAGACCCAGTACTTC.